Below are 8 T cell receptor beta chains sequenced from a single sample in a study of shared clonotypes between healthy human individuals. TCRdb's copy holds only in-frame clones and misses some; the assay was immunoSEQ multiplex PCR. The sample has under 300,000 clones, 50% to 75% seen once; the top ten hold around 10%. The sample was memory CD4+ T cells sorted from blood. Stated subset: CD45RA-negative fraction. These receptors came from a man aged 25 to 40 in good health.

This clone was seen more than once but under ten times. The chain recombines TRBV10-2 with TRBJ1-1; D is uncertain. This CDR3 has 12 residues. CDR1 and CDR2 (germline): WSHSY, SAAADI. The V end lost 2 bases, the J end lost 7 bases, and 8 bases lay between the germline ends. The chain's CDR3 is CASSEGGREAFF. CDR3 DNA sequence: TGCGCCAGCAGTGAGGGCGGACGTGAAGCTTTCTTT.

The V gene is TRBV5-1, the J gene TRBJ2-7; TRBD1 matches at 10 bases. Germline CDR1 is SGHRS and CDR2 is YFSETQ. V trimming: 6 bases; J trimming: 2 bases; junction bases outside the gene matches: 5. This CDR3 has 14 residues. CDR3 nucleotides: TGCGCCAGCAAGGGACAGGGGCCGCCCTACGAGCAGTACTTC. This encodes CASKGQGPPYEQYF.

This rearrangement joins TRBV5-5 to TRBJ2-3, with a tentative D call TRBD1 (6 bases). Germline V gene data show CDR1 as SGHKS and CDR2 as YYEKEE (reference sequence). V lost 0 bases to trimming and J lost 8 bases, with 22 bases between them. CDR3 size: 17 residues. CDR3 coding DNA: TGTGCCAGCAGCTTGGGTACAGGGTCTGGCAGCGACCGTACGCAGTATTTT. Residues: CASSLGTGSGSDRTQYF.

This chain uses TRBV7-6 with TRBJ2-3; TRBD2 matches 7 bases. J gave up 1 base and V 5 bases, and 6 bases lay outside the gene matches. The CDR3 covers 15 residues. Germline V gives CDR1 SGHVS, CDR2 FNYEAQ. The DNA for the CDR3 is TGTGCCAGCAGCGCAACTAGCGTGCGCACAGATACGCAGTATTTT. It yields the protein CASSATSVRTDTQYF.

The rearrangement links TRBV2 to TRBJ2-1; D is unresolved. This CDR3 contains 11 residues. CDR1 is SNHLY, CDR2 FYNNEI, per germline. V was cut by 2 bases and J by 8 bases, with 4 bases left in between. CDR3: CASSEYYEQFF. CDR3 sequence (DNA): TGTGCCAGCAGTGAATACTATGAGCAGTTCTTC. Together with reference TRBV2 and TRBJ2-1, the CDR3 gives the full variable domain: EPEVTQTPSHQVTQMGQEVILRCVPISNHLYFYWYRQILGQKVEFLVSFYNNEISEKSEIFDDQFSVERPDGSNFTLKIRSTKLEDSAMYFCASSEYYEQFFGPGTRLTVL.

The rearrangement links TRBV2 to TRBJ2-1; 7 bases agree with TRBD1. This CDR3 is built from 15 residues. The germline V gene encodes CDR1 SNHLY and CDR2 FYNNEI. The ends lost 6 bases at V and 0 bases at J; junction bases unmatched: 5. This CDR3 reads CASREQGSSYNEQFF. CDR3 coding DNA: TGTGCCAGCAGGGAACAGGGGAGCTCCTACAATGAGCAGTTCTTC.

This clone turned up a few times. This rearrangement joins TRBV10-1 to TRBJ2-1, with TRBD2 identical over 13 bases. The length of the CDR3 is 17 residues. Germline trimming cut 6 bases from V and 1 base from J; bases unmatched to any gene: 6. Looked up from germline, CDR1 is WNHNN and CDR2 is SYGVQD (reference sequence). The CDR3 nucleotides are TGCGCCAGCAGACGGACTAGCGGGAGTGAGTCCTACAATGAGCAGTTCTTC. This encodes CASRRTSGSESYNEQFF.

This chain uses TRBV13 with TRBJ2-7; the match to TRBD1 covers 9 bases. The CDR3 is made up of 14 amino acids. The ends lost 4 bases at V and 8 bases at J; junction bases unmatched: 9. The germline CDR1 and CDR2 sequences are PRHDT and FYEKMQ (reference sequence). CDR3 amino acids: CASSSRDRVIQQYF. CDR3 coding DNA: TGTGCCAGCAGCTCCCGGGACAGGGTGATTCAGCAGTACTTC.